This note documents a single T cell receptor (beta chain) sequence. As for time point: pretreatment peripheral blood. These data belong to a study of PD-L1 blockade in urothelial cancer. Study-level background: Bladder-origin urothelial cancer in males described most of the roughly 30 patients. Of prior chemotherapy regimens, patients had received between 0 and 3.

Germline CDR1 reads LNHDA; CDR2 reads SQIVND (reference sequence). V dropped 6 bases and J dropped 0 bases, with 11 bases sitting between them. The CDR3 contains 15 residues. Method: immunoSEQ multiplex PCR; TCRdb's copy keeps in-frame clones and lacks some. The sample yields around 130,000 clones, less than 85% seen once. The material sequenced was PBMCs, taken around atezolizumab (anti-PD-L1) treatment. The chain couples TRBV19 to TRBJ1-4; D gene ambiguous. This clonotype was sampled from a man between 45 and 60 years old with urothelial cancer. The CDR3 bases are TGTGCCAGTAGCTTTCTAGGAGCAACTAATGAAAAACTGTTTTTT. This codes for CASSFLGATNEKLFF. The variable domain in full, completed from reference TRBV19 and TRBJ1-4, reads DGGITQSPKYLFRKEGQNVTLSCEQNLNHDAMYWYRQDPGQGLRLIYYSQIVNDFQKGDIAEGYSVSREKKESFPLTVTSAQKNPTAFYLCASSFLGATNEKLFFGSGTQLSVL.